This T cell receptor beta chain was sequenced during a study of beta chain features in type 1 diabetes. Regarding the study as a whole: Patients with Type 1 diabetes showed moderately but significantly shorter TCRB CDR3s in all four CD4+ subsets. Patients' naive, central memory and regulatory TCRB repertoires appeared more alike than those of healthy donors.

The germline V gene encodes CDR1 GTSNPN and CDR2 SVGIG (reference sequence). This CDR3 region has 13 residues. Trimming took off 3 bases at V and 3 bases at J, with 11 bases between the two ends. The isolated RNA, all of it, was reverse transcribed, so expressed TCRB transcripts were what got sequenced. The method was immunoSEQ multiplex PCR; TCRdb's version includes in-frame clones alone and lacks a portion of them. Among over 200,000 clones listed, about a tenth were seen once. Details on this clone: Its target is unknown.

Material: naive CD4+ T cells from blood. V is TRBV30 and J is TRBJ1-1, with D maybe TRBD1 (6 bases). This receptor was taken from a man aged 30-40 years with type 1 diabetes. The CDR3 region has the DNA TGTGCCTGGAGGAAGGGGGTGTACACTGAAGCTTTCTTT. Protein sequence: CAWRKGVYTEAFF.